This entry lists 12 T cell receptor beta chains sequenced from one sample in a study of liver allograft versus peripheral blood T cells. Study details: A comparison was made between T cell receptor repertoires in transplanted livers and those in recipients' peripheral blood.

TCRdb passed the reads through MiXCR, listing each CDR3 protein once. The table shows about 2,100 distinct CDR3 sequences, with roughly 15% occurring only once. The receptors stem from a human patient who had a liver transplant. Some T cells may trace back to the graft donor.

The genes are TRBV19 and TRBJ1-4; 11 bases agree with TRBD1. CDR1 is LNHDA and CDR2 is SQIVND in the germline V gene (reference sequence). This CDR3 has 15 amino acids. J was trimmed by 5 bases and V by 5 bases; bases with no gene match: 4. The CDR3 reads CASSGTGGANEKLFF. CDR3 in DNA: TGTGCCAGTAGTGGGACAGGGGGGGCAAATGAAAAACTGTTTTTT.

This clonotype is medium-sized within its sample. The rearrangement joins TRBV19 to TRBJ2-3, with 11 bases that match TRBD2. CDR1 LNHDA and CDR2 SQIVND come from the germline V gene (reference sequence). V lost 2 bases, J lost 4 bases, and 8 bases stayed unmatched. CDR3 length: 17 amino acids. The CDR3: CASSISQTSGAADTQYF. DNA of the CDR3: TGTGCCAGTAGTATATCCCAGACTAGCGGGGCCGCAGATACGCAGTATTTT.

The chain employs TRBV29-1 and TRBJ1-2; 10 nucleotides agree with TRBD1. J was trimmed by 7 bases and V by 7 bases; bases with no gene match: 3. The CDR3 totals 11 residues. Germline-derived CDR1 and CDR2 are SQVTM and ANQGSEA. The CDR3 sequence: CSGQGAGGYTF. CDR3 nucleotides: TGCAGCGGACAGGGGGCAGGTGGCTACACCTTC.

This clonotype was seen many times. The rearrangement uses TRBV12-3 or TRBV12-4 and TRBJ2-3; 7 bases match TRBD2. Trimming took 0 bases from V and 0 from J; bases not matched to a gene: 3. This CDR3 region has 16 residues. The CDR3 bases are TGTGCCAGCAGTTTAGCTAGCGGGTGGAGCACAGATACGCAGTATTTT. Its translation is CASSLASGWSTDTQYF.

Sample share makes this clonotype large (0.1 to 1%). V gene TRBV18 combines with J gene TRBJ1-2, with 7 bases fitting TRBD1. Germline CDR1 reads KGHSH; CDR2 reads LQKENI. J gave up 5 bases and V 3 bases, and 0 bases lay outside the gene matches. The CDR3 extends over 12 amino acids. The CDR3 DNA reads as TGTGCCAGCTCACCGGGACAGTATGGCTACACCTTC. Translation: CASSPGQYGYTF.

This clonotype was seen repeatedly, ten times or more. CDR3 DNA sequence: TGCAGTGCTAGCAGGACAGGGGGCCGTAACACTGAAGCTTTCTTT. Protein product: CSASRTGGRNTEAFF. The gene calls are TRBV20-1 and TRBJ1-1, with TRBD1 matching 11 bases. Germline V lookup: CDR1 DFQATT, CDR2 SNEGSKA (reference sequence). CDR3 length: 15 amino acids. Trimming removed 3 bases from V and 2 bases from J; junction bases left unmatched: 5.

Within the sample, this clonotype is medium-sized. The rearrangement joins TRBV12-3 or TRBV12-4 to TRBJ1-5; a weak D match, TRBD1 (5 bases). V lost 3 bases and J lost 5, with 11 bases in between. This CDR3 comprises 14 residues. This CDR3 reads CASSFRGRHQPQHF. CDR3 in DNA: TGTGCCAGCAGTTTTAGGGGACGGCATCAGCCCCAGCATTTT.

About this clonotype itself: This could be a read error, since a much larger clone is one nucleotide away. The rearrangement uses TRBV12-5 and TRBJ1-1; no clear D. Germline values: CDR1 LGHNT, CDR2 FRNRAP. CDR3 size: 13 residues. Trimming shortened V by 1 base and J by 4 bases, and 7 bases separated the two germline ends. This CDR3 is CASGLAPLTEAFF. The CDR3 DNA sequence: TGTGCTAGTGGTTTGGCCCCCCTCACTGAAGCTTTCTTT.

This clonotype rates as medium-sized (0.01 to 0.1%). V and J are TRBV7-2 and TRBJ1-1; D possibly corresponds to TRBD1 (6 bases). V was clipped by 1 base and J by 6 bases, with 9 bases between them. Germline lookup yields CDR1 SGHTA and CDR2 FQGNSA. This CDR3 contains 13 residues. The CDR3 DNA follows: TGTGCCAGCAGCTTAGAGGGGGGATCTGAAGCTTTCTTT. Translated, it gives CASSLEGGSEAFF.

This clonotype is medium-sized. V is TRBV20-1 and J is TRBJ1-2; D call uncertain. Trimming took off 6 bases at V and 4 bases at J, with 3 bases between the two ends. The CDR3 is 9 residues long. CDR1 is DFQATT, CDR2 SNEGSKA, per germline (reference sequence). The DNA for the CDR3 is TGCAGTGCAGGCTATGGCTACACCTTC. It specifies CSAGYGYTF.

This clonotype has ten or more counts. The chain joins TRBV12-3 or TRBV12-4 to TRBJ2-3, with D hard to call. This CDR3 spans 13 amino acids. The V gene lost 3 bases and the J gene lost 7 bases, with 11 bases spanning the gap. CDR3: CASSLARPYTQYF. The CDR3 DNA reads TGTGCCAGCAGTTTGGCCAGGCCTTATACGCAGTATTTT.

By proportion, this clonotype is medium-sized. The genes are TRBV2 and TRBJ2-1; the D is unclear. CDR3 length: 12 amino acids. CDR1 is SNHLY, CDR2 FYNNEI, per germline. V was pared by 4 bases and J by 8 bases, with 9 bases between. The CDR3 DNA reads as TGTGCCAGCAGTGCCTTTGGGGATGAGCAGTTCTTC. It codes for CASSAFGDEQFF.